The clone carrying this T cell receptor beta chain was counted ten times or more. The V gene lost 1 base and the J gene lost 4 bases, with 8 bases spanning the gap. CDR3 length: 14 residues. Germline CDR1 and CDR2: MGHRA and YSYEKL. A universal primer site was added by template switching, and unique molecular identifiers were carried by the cDNA. TCRdb reanalysed the 5' RACE reads using MiXCR and keeps one entry per CDR3 protein. The sample has 300,000 to 400,000 distinct CDR3 sequences; 9% to 15% are singletons. The record originates from a study of identical twins. The sample was also linked to a second study, of yellow fever vaccine responses in identical twins.

The chain joins TRBV4-1 to TRBJ1-5; weak D call: TRBD1 (6 bases). The sample was CD8+ T cells sorted from blood. This sequence was found in a woman aged 18-29 years in good health. As DNA, the CDR3 is TGCGCCAGCAGCCAAGCACAGGGTAATCAGCCCCAGCATTTT. It translates to CASSQAQGNQPQHF.